This T cell receptor (beta chain) was recorded in a study of identical twins. Healthy Caucasians made up all donors. TCRdb redid the calling of the 5' RACE reads with MiXCR, one entry per CDR3 protein. The data hold 1.5 million to 2 million distinct CDR3 sequences, with around a third observed a single time. The TCR originated in a newborn girl in good health. What was sequenced was cord blood.

For the CDR3, the DNA is TGCAGTGCTAGCGATAGCGGTTACACAGATACGCAGTATTTT. The encoded protein is CSASDSGYTDTQYF. The chain links TRBV20-1 to TRBJ2-3; D is perhaps TRBD2 (6 bases). CDR1 and CDR2 (germline): DFQATT, SNEGSKA (reference sequence). Deletions cut 3 bases from V and 2 bases from J, with 12 bases between. The CDR3 length is 14 residues.